A selection of T cell receptor beta chains follows, all from one sample in a study of CD8 T cells in Susac syndrome. TCRdb reprocessed the immunoSEQ multiplex PCR reads via MiXCR and lists one record per CDR3 protein. The table lists over 150,000 distinct CDR3 sequences, approximately 95% of them singletons. Sequenced material: CD4+ T cells from PBMCs. These receptors were obtained from a human donor with Susac syndrome. Each CDR3 is given with its conserved first and last residue. The D gene is left open where the match is weak. Clone size is shown for a subset of rows, as once, few, many or a class of expanded clone.

abundance	v_gene	d_gene	j_gene	CDR3nt	CDR3aa
NA	TRBV20-1	TRBD2	TRBJ2-7	TGCAGTGCTCGCGGGGGACTAGCGTTCGAGCAGTACTTC	CSARGGLAFEQYF
NA	TRBV28	NA	TRBJ2-1	TGTGCCAGCAGTCCCGACTTATACAATGAGCAGTTCTTC	CASSPDLYNEQFF
NA	TRBV20-1	TRBD1	TRBJ1-5	TGCAGTGCTCTACAGGGGGCAGGGAATCAGCCCCAGCATTTT	CSALQGAGNQPQHF
once	TRBV3-1	NA	TRBJ2-7	TGTGCCAGCAGCCGGATAACCTACGAGCAGTACTTC	CASSRITYEQYF
NA	TRBV11-2	NA	TRBJ1-2	TGTGCCAGCAGCTTAGAGGGACATGCGGGCTACACCTTC	CASSLEGHAGYTF
once	TRBV29-1	NA	TRBJ1-2	TGCAGCACCACGGGCACAACTAACTATGGCTACACCTTC	CSTTGTTNYGYTF
NA	TRBV20-1	NA	TRBJ1-2	TGCAGTGCTAGAGATCCCGACGGGCCCCGGGATGGCTACACCTTC	CSARDPDGPRDGYTF
NA	TRBV28	TRBD1	TRBJ2-7	TGTGCCAGCACCCCACGTGGGACAGGGAAAAGCTACGAGCAGTACTTC	CASTPRGTGKSYEQYF
NA	TRBV25-1	NA	TRBJ1-4	TGTGCCAGCAGTGAGCGGTTCGGGAAACTGTTTTTT	CASSERFGKLFF
NA	TRBV29-1	NA	TRBJ2-7	TGCAGCGTGGCTATGGTGAACGAGCAGTACTTC	CSVAMVNEQYF
once	TRBV29-1	NA	TRBJ2-6	TGCAGCGTTGAAGAAAGGTCTGGGGGGGCTAAGATCACCAACGTCCTGACTTTC	CSVEERSGGAKITNVLTF
NA	TRBV29-1	NA	TRBJ1-2	TGCAGCGGAGGTGACTATGGCTACACCTTC	CSGGDYGYTF
NA	TRBV29-1	NA	TRBJ1-5	TGCAGCGTTCGAGACAGCGATCAGCCCCAGCATTTT	CSVRDSDQPQHF
NA	TRBV20-1	NA	TRBJ1-2	TGCAGTGCTAATAACCGGGTCCTGAGATCAAGTGGCTACACCTTC	CSANNRVLRSSGYTF
NA	TRBV4-2	NA	TRBJ1-2	TGTGCCAGCAGCAGGGCAGATTATGGCTACACCTTC	CASSRADYGYTF
NA	TRBV19	NA	TRBJ2-1	TGTGCCAGTAGTGCGCCACGGAGCCCTTCCTACAATGAGCAGTTCTTC	CASSAPRSPSYNEQFF
NA	TRBV19	NA	TRBJ2-1	TGTGCCAGTAGTATAGATCCGAACGGGCACAATGAGCAGTTCTTC	CASSIDPNGHNEQFF
few	TRBV11-2	NA	TRBJ1-6	TGTGCCAGCAGCCCCACGGCCAATTCACCCCTCCACTTT	CASSPTANSPLHF
NA	TRBV14	TRBD1	TRBJ1-1	TGTGCCAGCAGTTACCAGGGGGTTGGTGAAGCTTTCTTT	CASSYQGVGEAFF
NA	TRBV30	NA	TRBJ2-6	TGTGCCTGGAGTGTGGTCTCTGGGGCCAACGTCCTGACTTTC	CAWSVVSGANVLTF
NA	TRBV24-1	NA	TRBJ2-2	TGTGCCACCAGTGGCCTGGACAGAGACACCGGGGAGCTGTTTTTT	CATSGLDRDTGELFF
NA	TRBV14	NA	TRBJ1-2	TGTGCCAGCAGCCAAGATATGACGGGACGGGTCGTGTCACCTGGCTATGGCTACACCTTC	CASSQDMTGRVVSPGYGYTF
few	TRBV6-2/TRBV6-3	TRBD2	TRBJ2-1	TGTGCCAGCAGTCGCCAGACTAGCGGATACAATGAGCAGTTCTTC	CASSRQTSGYNEQFF
NA	TRBV29-1	TRBD1	TRBJ1-1	TGCAGCGTTGAGCCCGGCAGGGGGCTTATGAACACTGAAGCTTTCTTT	CSVEPGRGLMNTEAFF
NA	TRBV27	TRBD1	TRBJ1-2	TGTGCCAGCAGCCACACCGGGACAGGGGGTTTCTATGGCTACACCTTC	CASSHTGTGGFYGYTF
NA	TRBV30	NA	TRBJ2-2	TGTGCCTGGGACCAAGGACATAGGAACACCGGGGAGCTGTTTTTT	CAWDQGHRNTGELFF
once	TRBV11-2	TRBD1	TRBJ1-4	TGTGCCAGCAGCTCGGACAGGAAGAATGAAAAACTGTTTTTT	CASSSDRKNEKLFF
few	TRBV20-1	TRBD1	TRBJ1-1	TGCAGTGCTGGGGACAGGAACACTGAAGCTTTCTTT	CSAGDRNTEAFF
NA	TRBV6-5	NA	TRBJ1-2	TGTGCCAGCAGCCCCCGGGGGCCACTAAACTATGGCTACACCTTC	CASSPRGPLNYGYTF
NA	TRBV14	TRBD1	TRBJ2-7	TGTGCCAGCGGACAGGGCCCCCACGAGCAGTACTTC	CASGQGPHEQYF
NA	TRBV29-1	NA	TRBJ2-6	TGCAGCGTTTTTGCGTCGGGGGCTGGGGCCAACGTCCTGACTTTC	CSVFASGAGANVLTF
NA	TRBV29-1	TRBD1	TRBJ2-7	TGCAGCGTTGACGGGGGGCAAGGGACAGGGGTCTACGAGCAGTACTTC	CSVDGGQGTGVYEQYF
NA	TRBV27	NA	TRBJ2-6	TGTGCCAGCAGTTTAGGAGGGACCGGCGTCCTGACTTTC	CASSLGGTGVLTF
once	TRBV28	NA	TRBJ2-7	TGTGCCAGCACCCAAGGGGGTTCCGAGCAGTACTTC	CASTQGGSEQYF
NA	TRBV7-7	NA	TRBJ2-5	TGTGCTAGCAGCTCTCCTGGGGGGATCCAGTACTTC	CASSSPGGIQYF
NA	TRBV7-2	NA	TRBJ2-5	TGTGCCAGCAGAGGCCAGTACCAAGAGACCCAGTACTTC	CASRGQYQETQYF
NA	TRBV25-1	NA	TRBJ2-1	TGTGCCAGCAGTGAACGGAGGAATGAGCAGTTCTTC	CASSERRNEQFF
NA	TRBV7-2	TRBD1	TRBJ2-5	TGTGCCAGCAGCGGGAACAGGGGGGAGACCCAGTACTTC	CASSGNRGETQYF
NA	TRBV14	TRBD1	TRBJ1-2	TGTGCCAGCAGCAGGACAGGGGACTATGGCTACACCTTC	CASSRTGDYGYTF
NA	TRBV12-3/TRBV12-4	TRBD2	TRBJ2-7	TGTGCCAGCAGTTTACTAGCGGGAGGTAACTACGAGCAGTACTTC	CASSLLAGGNYEQYF
NA	TRBV4-3	TRBD2	TRBJ2-7	TGCGCCAGCAGCCAGGAGACTAGCGGGAGAAATTACGAGCAGTACTTC	CASSQETSGRNYEQYF
NA	TRBV28	NA	TRBJ2-5	TGTGCCAGCAGGGGACAATTGGAGACCCAGTACTTC	CASRGQLETQYF
NA	TRBV20-1	NA	TRBJ1-1	TGCAGTGCTAGGGGTGACGCGGTAGCTAACACTGAAGCTTTCTTT	CSARGDAVANTEAFF
NA	TRBV7-8	NA	TRBJ2-1	TGTGCCAGCAGCTCGGACTCCCGGCACAATGAGCAGTTCTTC	CASSSDSRHNEQFF
NA	TRBV11-2	NA	TRBJ2-1	TGTGCCAGCAGCTTAGTTCACCTTGGGGGCTACAATGAGCAGTTCTTC	CASSLVHLGGYNEQFF
NA	TRBV15	NA	TRBJ2-3	TGTGCCACCAGCGGGGGACTTACCACAGATACGCAGTATTTT	CATSGGLTTDTQYF
once	TRBV12-3/TRBV12-4	NA	TRBJ2-6	TGTGCCAGCAGTTTAGCGCGTGGACGGGGCTCTGGGGCCAACGTCCTGACTTTC	CASSLARGRGSGANVLTF
NA	TRBV20-1	NA	TRBJ1-3	TGCAGTGCTGCCAGGGGAGTTGGAAACACCATATATTTT	CSAARGVGNTIYF
NA	TRBV20-1	NA	TRBJ2-5	TGCAGTGCTAGAGATGTCGGGGAGACCCAGTACTTC	CSARDVGETQYF
NA	TRBV7-9	NA	TRBJ1-1	TGTGCCAGCAGCCCTCGGGAGGGGGGAATGAACACTGAAGCTTTCTTT	CASSPREGGMNTEAFF
NA	TRBV29-1	TRBD1	TRBJ1-2	TGCAGCTCCCCCTCGGGGACAGGGGCGTTGGGGAACTATGGCTACACCTTC	CSSPSGTGALGNYGYTF